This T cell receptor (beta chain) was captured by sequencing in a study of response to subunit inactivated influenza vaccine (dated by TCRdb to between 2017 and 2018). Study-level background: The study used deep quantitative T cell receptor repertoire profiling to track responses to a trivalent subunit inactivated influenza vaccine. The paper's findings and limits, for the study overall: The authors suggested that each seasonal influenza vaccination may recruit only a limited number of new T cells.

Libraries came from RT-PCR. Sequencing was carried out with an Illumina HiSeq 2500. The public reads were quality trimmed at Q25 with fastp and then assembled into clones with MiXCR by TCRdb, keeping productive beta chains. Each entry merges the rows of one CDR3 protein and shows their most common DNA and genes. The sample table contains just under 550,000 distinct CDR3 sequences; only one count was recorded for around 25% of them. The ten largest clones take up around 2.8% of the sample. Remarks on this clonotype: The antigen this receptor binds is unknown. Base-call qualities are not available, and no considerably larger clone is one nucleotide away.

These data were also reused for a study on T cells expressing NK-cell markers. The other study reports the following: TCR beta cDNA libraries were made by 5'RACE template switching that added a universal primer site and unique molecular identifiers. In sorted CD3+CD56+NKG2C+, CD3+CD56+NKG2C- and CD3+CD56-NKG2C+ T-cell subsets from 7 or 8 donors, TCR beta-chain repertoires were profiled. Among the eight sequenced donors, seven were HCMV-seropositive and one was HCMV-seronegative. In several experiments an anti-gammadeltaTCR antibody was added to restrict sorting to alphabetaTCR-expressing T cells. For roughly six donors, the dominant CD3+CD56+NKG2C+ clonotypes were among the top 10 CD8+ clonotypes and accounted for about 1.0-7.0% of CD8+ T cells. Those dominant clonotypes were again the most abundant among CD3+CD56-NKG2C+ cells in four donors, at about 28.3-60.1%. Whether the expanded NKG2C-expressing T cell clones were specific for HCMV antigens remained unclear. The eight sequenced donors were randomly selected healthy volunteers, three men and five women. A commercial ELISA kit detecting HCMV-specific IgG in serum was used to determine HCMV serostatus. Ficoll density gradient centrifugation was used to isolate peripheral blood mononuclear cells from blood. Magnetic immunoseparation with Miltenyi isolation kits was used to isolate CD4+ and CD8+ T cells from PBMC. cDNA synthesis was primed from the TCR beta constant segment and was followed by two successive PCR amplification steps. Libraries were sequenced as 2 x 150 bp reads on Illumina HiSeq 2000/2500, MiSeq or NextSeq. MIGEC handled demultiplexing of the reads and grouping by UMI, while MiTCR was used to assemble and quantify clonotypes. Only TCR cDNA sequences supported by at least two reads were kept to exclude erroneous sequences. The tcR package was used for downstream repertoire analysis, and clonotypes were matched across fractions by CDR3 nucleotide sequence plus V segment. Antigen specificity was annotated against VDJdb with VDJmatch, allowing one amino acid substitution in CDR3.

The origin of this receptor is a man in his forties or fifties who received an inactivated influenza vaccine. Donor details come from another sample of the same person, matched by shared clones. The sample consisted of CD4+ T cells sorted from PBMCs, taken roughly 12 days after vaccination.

The DNA is TGTGCCACCAGTGGTTCCGAGGGAGAGACCCAGTACTTC. The encoded protein is CATSGSEGETQYF. This receptor chain uses TRBV24-1 and TRBJ2-5; TRBD2 could be the D gene, as 5 bases match. Including the terminal cysteine and phenylalanine, the CDR3 comprises 13 residues. The CDR3 DNA has 39 bases and is translated from base 1. Reading the germline V gene gives CDR1 KGHDR and CDR2 SFDVKD. Trimming costs V 5 bases and J 4 bases, and their ends lie 10 bases apart.